Following are 10 T cell receptor beta chains from one sample sequenced in a study of cytomegalovirus exposure and HLA in healthy donors. PCR involved 60 Vbeta and 13 Jbeta primers. TCRdb keeps only in-frame clones here, not all; method: immunoSEQ multiplex PCR. The table has about 200,000 clones, 65% to 80% seen once. The sequenced sample consisted of PBMCs. The source is a middle-aged man in good health and CMV-seronegative.

The V gene is TRBV19, the J gene TRBJ2-7; D may be TRBD2 (5 bases). The V gene's germline CDR1 is LNHDA and CDR2 SQIVND (reference sequence). The length of the CDR3 is 15 residues. V was trimmed by 1 base and J by 7 bases, leaving 17 bases between them. CDR3 DNA: TGTGCCAGTAGTATAGTGGGGTGGGAGACGGGGGAGCAGTACTTC. It yields the protein CASSIVGWETGEQYF.

To note about this clone: Within the sample, other DNA sequences also encode this same CDR3. The chain couples TRBV27 to TRBJ1-1; unclear D gene. V shed 3 bases and J shed 0 bases, with 8 bases lying between them. This CDR3 is 14 amino acids long. Germline-derived CDR1 and CDR2 are MNHEY and SMNVEV (reference sequence). The CDR3 sequence is CASSLAGMNTEAFF. DNA for the CDR3: TGTGCCAGCAGTTTGGCGGGGATGAACACTGAAGCTTTCTTT.

The rearrangement joins TRBV10-1 to TRBJ2-3; the D gene is possibly TRBD1 (5 bases). Trimming pared 5 bases from V and 0 bases from J, leaving 12 bases between. This CDR3 contains 15 residues. In germline, CDR1 is WNHNN, CDR2 SYGVQD (reference sequence). The CDR3 is CASSPQVSSTDTQYF. CDR3 nucleotide sequence: TGCGCCAGCAGTCCACAGGTTTCTAGCACAGATACGCAGTATTTT.

This chain uses TRBV7-2 with TRBJ2-2; D might be TRBD1 (5 bases). The CDR3 extends over 16 amino acids. Per the germline V gene, CDR1 is SGHTA and CDR2 is FQGNSA. V was pared by 1 base and J by 1 base, with 10 bases between. The CDR3 sequence is CASSLDGRVNTGELFF. As DNA, the CDR3 is TGTGCCAGCAGCTTAGATGGCAGGGTGAACACCGGGGAGCTGTTTTTT.

The chain is built from TRBV7-6 and TRBJ2-7; 13 bases fit TRBD2. Germline V gives CDR1 SGHVS, CDR2 FNYEAQ. The CDR3 runs to 17 residues. The junction had 15 bases not matched to a gene; V was cut back by 6 bases and J by 7 bases. The CDR3 loop is CASSRTSGRGLLREQYF. DNA for the CDR3: TGTGCCAGCAGTCGGACTAGCGGGAGAGGTCTATTACGAGAGCAGTACTTC.

The chain is built from TRBV19 and TRBJ2-5, with a tentative D call TRBD2 (6 bases). Per germline, CDR1 LNHDA and CDR2 SQIVND (reference sequence). The V end was cut by 3 bases, the J end by 4 bases, with 12 bases between. This CDR3 region has 14 residues. The DNA of the CDR3 is TGTGCCAGTAGTATTCCCGGGAGTGGAGAGACCCAGTACTTC. Translating gives CASSIPGSGETQYF. Based on the CDR3 plus reference TRBV19 and TRBJ2-5, the full variable domain is DGGITQSPKYLFRKEGQNVTLSCEQNLNHDAMYWYRQDPGQGLRLIYYSQIVNDFQKGDIAEGYSVSREKKESFPLTVTSAQKNPTAFYLCASSIPGSGETQYFGPGTRLLVL.

The chain employs TRBV7-3 and TRBJ2-2; 8 nucleotides agree with TRBD1. Germline CDR1 is SGHTA and CDR2 is FQGTGA. With V trimmed by 6 bases and J by 6 bases, 9 bases remained unmatched. The length of the CDR3 is 15 residues. CDR3 nucleotides: TGTGCCAGCAGTTATACAGGGGGGAAGGCCGGGGAGCTGTTTTTT. Its translation is CASSYTGGKAGELFF. Variable domain in full (rest from reference TRBV7-3 and TRBJ2-2): GAGVSQTPSNKVTEKGKYVELRCDPISGHTALYWYRQSLGQGPEFLIYFQGTGAADDSGLPNDRFFAVRPEGSVSTLKIQRTERGDSAVYLCASSYTGGKAGELFFGEGSRLTVL.

The chain combines TRBV2 with TRBJ2-3; 7 bases are a match to TRBD2. V shed 7 bases and J 3 bases; nucleotides not matched to a gene: 1. The germline CDR1 and CDR2 sequences are SNHLY and FYNNEI. The CDR3 is 12 amino acids. The CDR3 here is CASTSGTDTQYF. Written as DNA, the CDR3 is TGTGCCAGCACTAGCGGAACAGATACGCAGTATTTT.

The V and J genes are TRBV6-5 and TRBJ2-2, with unresolved D. The CDR3 has 13 residues. Trimming stripped 6 bases from V and 2 bases from J, with 7 bases between. Germline V gene data show CDR1 as MNHEY and CDR2 as SVGAGI. The CDR3 is CASRPTNTGELFF. CDR3 sequence (DNA): TGTGCCAGCAGGCCCACTAACACCGGGGAGCTGTTTTTT.

This rearrangement joins TRBV6-1 to TRBJ1-6, with a tentative D call TRBD1 (6 bases). The germline V gene has CDR1 MNHNS and CDR2 SASEGT. The CDR3 runs 13 residues. V was pared by 3 bases and J by 15 bases, with 15 bases between. The CDR3: CASSDQQGFHLHF. CDR3 coding DNA: TGTGCCAGCAGTGATCAACAGGGTTTCCACCTCCACTTT.